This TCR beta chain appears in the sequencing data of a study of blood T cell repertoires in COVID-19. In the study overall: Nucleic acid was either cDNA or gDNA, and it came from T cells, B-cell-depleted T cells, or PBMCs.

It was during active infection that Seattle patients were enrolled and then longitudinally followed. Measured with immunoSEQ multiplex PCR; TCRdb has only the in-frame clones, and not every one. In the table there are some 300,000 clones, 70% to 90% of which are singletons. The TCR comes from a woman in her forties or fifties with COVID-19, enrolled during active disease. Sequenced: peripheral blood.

The CDR3 nucleotides are TGCAGCGTTGAAGACACCTCTAGGGAGGGGACTAGCACAGATACGCAGTATTTT. This translates into CSVEDTSREGTSTDTQYF. The chain combines TRBV29-1 with TRBJ2-3; 7 bases are shared with TRBD2. V was pared by 0 bases and J by 0 bases, with 12 bases of the junction left unmatched. Germline CDR1 is SQVTM and CDR2 is ANQGSEA. This CDR3 has 18 amino acids.